Listed below are T cell receptor beta chains from one sample, sequenced in a study of blood T cells in healthy people across ages. TCRdb ran MiXCR on the 5' RACE reads and lists one entry per CDR3 protein. In the table there are around 870,000 distinct CDR3 sequences, 25% to 35% of which are singletons. Sequencing was carried out using blood. The origin of the receptors is an elderly woman in good health. The CDR3 runs from the conserved cysteine through the conserved F or W. The order of the fields is V gene, J gene, clone size, D gene, CDR3 DNA, CDR3 protein. The D gene is left open where the match is weak. Size tells how often a clone was seen (once, few, many) or the class of an expanded clone, and some rows leave it out.

>TRBV10-3|TRBJ2-2|-|TRBD1
TGTGCCATCAAGGACAGGGTGAACACCGGGGAGCTGTTTTTT
CAIKDRVNTGELFF
>TRBV12-3/TRBV12-4|TRBJ2-5|many|-
TGTGCCAGCAAAGGGGAGGAGACCCAGTACTTC
CASKGEETQYF
>TRBV20-1|TRBJ2-3|few|-
TGCAGCGGAGGAGCATTCACAGATACGCGGTATTTT
CSGGAFTDTRYF
>TRBV7-6|TRBJ1-5|-|TRBD1
TGTGCCAGCAGCTCCCCGGGACAGGGGTTGGATAGCAATCAGCCCCAGCATTTT
CASSSPGQGLDSNQPQHF
>TRBV12-3/TRBV12-4|TRBJ1-2|few|-
TGTGCCAGCAGTTTAGGAAGGGGCCATGGCTACACCTTC
CASSLGRGHGYTF
>TRBV18|TRBJ2-5|few|-
TGTGCCAGCTCACTCCCGGCGGGGCCGGAGACCCAGTACTTC
CASSLPAGPETQYF
>TRBV4-2|TRBJ2-3|few|-
TGTGCCAGCAGCCTATCAGGTGACGTCACAGATACGCAGTATTTT
CASSLSGDVTDTQYF
>TRBV5-1|TRBJ2-4|many|-
TGCGCCAGCAGCTTGGCCGGTGGTCCCAAAAACATTCAGTACTTC
CASSLAGGPKNIQYF
>TRBV28|TRBJ1-6|few|-
TGTGCCAGCACCTACTCCAGGGGTATCGGTTCACCCCTCCACTTT
CASTYSRGIGSPLHF
>TRBV9|TRBJ2-1|many|-
TGTGCCAGCAGCGTAGGAGGGACCTTTGGGAATGAGCAGTTCTTC
CASSVGGTFGNEQFF
>TRBV29-1|TRBJ2-5|few|-
TGCAGCGTTGAAACCTCCGGGCCGGAGACCCAGTACTTC
CSVETSGPETQYF
>TRBV11-2|TRBJ2-2|few|TRBD1
TGTGCCAGCAGCTACCACAGGGGGACCGGGGAGCTGTTTTTT
CASSYHRGTGELFF
>TRBV19|TRBJ2-6|many|-
TGTGCCAGTAGTATAGAGGTGGGGGCTGGGGCCAACGTCCTGACTTTC
CASSIEVGAGANVLTF
>TRBV7-2|TRBJ2-5|few|TRBD1
TGTGCCAGCAGCCGACGTCCCGGGACAGGGGGACGATGGCAAGAGACCCAGTACTTC
CASSRRPGTGGRWQETQYF
>TRBV7-2|TRBJ2-2|once|-
TGTGCCAGCAGCTCTAACAGGGGGGGGTTGGCCGGGGAGCTGTTTTTT
CASSSNRGGLAGELFF
>TRBV3-1|TRBJ2-7|-|TRBD1
TGTGCCAGCAGCCAAGACTGGGGACAGGGAGGCGAGCAGTACTTC
CASSQDWGQGGEQYF
>TRBV2|TRBJ2-3|many|-
TGTGCCAGCGCCTGGGACTCAGGCGGGTTTGGAGATACGCAGTATTTT
CASAWDSGGFGDTQYF
>TRBV7-9|TRBJ1-6|-|-
TGTGCCAGCAGCCTAGACGGGTTTTCACCCCTCCACTTT
CASSLDGFSPLHF
>TRBV27|TRBJ1-2|many|-
TGTGCCAGCAGCTTGCAAGGGACCTATGGCTACACCTTC
CASSLQGTYGYTF
>TRBV28|TRBJ2-7|-|TRBD1
TGTGCCAGCTCTAAGGCGGGGGGACAGGGGGATCCGAGAGACTTC
CASSKAGGQGDPRDF
>TRBV10-3|TRBJ2-5|-|TRBD2
TGTGCCATCAGTAGCGGGGCAGAGACCCAGTACTTC
CAISSGAETQYF
>TRBV6-2/TRBV6-3|TRBJ1-1|few|-
TGTGCCAGCAAGTTTGGAGGGAACACTGAAGCTTTCTTT
CASKFGGNTEAFF
>TRBV6-1|TRBJ1-2|few|-
TGTGCCAGCAGTCCCGACGGGATTAACTATGGCTACACCTTC
CASSPDGINYGYTF
>TRBV29-1|TRBJ2-1|once|TRBD1
TGCAGCGTCTCGCCAACCCGGGACAGGGGGTACAATGAGCAGTTCTTC
CSVSPTRDRGYNEQFF
>TRBV19|TRBJ1-2|-|-
TGTGCCAGTAGTATAGGAGGTTCGAGCTATGGCTACACCTTC
CASSIGGSSYGYTF
>TRBV6-1|TRBJ2-4|many|TRBD1
TGTGCCAGCTACGCCGGGACAGACAAAAACATTCAGTACTTC
CASYAGTDKNIQYF
>TRBV4-2|TRBJ1-2|many|-
TGTGCCAGCAGCCAAGTTGGGTCCGGGGAGTCGGGGATCCACACCTTC
CASSQVGSGESGIHTF
>TRBV27|TRBJ1-1|few|TRBD1
TGTGCCAGCAGTAACAGGGACAGGAACACTGAAGCTTTCTTT
CASSNRDRNTEAFF
>TRBV12-3/TRBV12-4|TRBJ2-4|-|TRBD1
TGTGCCAGCAGTTTTCGTGGGACAGGGGAATTGGTAAACATTCAGTACTTC
CASSFRGTGELVNIQYF
>TRBV20-1|TRBJ1-6|-|-
TGCAGTGCTAGAGATACCGGGACGGATAATCCACCCCTCCACTTT
CSARDTGTDNPPLHF
>TRBV2|TRBJ1-2|many|TRBD1
TGTGCCAGCACTAGCGCCAGGGGGAACTATGGCTACACCTTC
CASTSARGNYGYTF
>TRBV4-2|TRBJ1-4|-|-
TGTGCCAGCAGCCAAGTCCGGGGGAGGGGGGCCCGAACTAATGAAAAACTGTTTTTT
CASSQVRGRGARTNEKLFF
>TRBV5-5|TRBJ2-7|-|-
TGTGCCAGCAGCGATTGGGGTATGCGTTACGAGCAGTACTTC
CASSDWGMRYEQYF